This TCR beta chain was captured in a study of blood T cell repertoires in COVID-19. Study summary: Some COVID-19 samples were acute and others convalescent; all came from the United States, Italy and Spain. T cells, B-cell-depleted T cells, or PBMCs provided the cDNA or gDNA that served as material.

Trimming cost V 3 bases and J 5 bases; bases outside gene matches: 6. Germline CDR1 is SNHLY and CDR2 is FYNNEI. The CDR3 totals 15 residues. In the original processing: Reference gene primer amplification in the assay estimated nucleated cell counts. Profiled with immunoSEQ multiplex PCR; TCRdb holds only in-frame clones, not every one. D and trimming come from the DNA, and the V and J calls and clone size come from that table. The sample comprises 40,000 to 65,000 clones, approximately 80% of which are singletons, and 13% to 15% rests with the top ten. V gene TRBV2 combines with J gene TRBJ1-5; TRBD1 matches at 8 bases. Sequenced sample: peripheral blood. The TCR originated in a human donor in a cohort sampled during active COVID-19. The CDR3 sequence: CASSDGTGTHQPQHF. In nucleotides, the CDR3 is TGTGCCAGCAGTGACGGGACAGGAACCCATCAGCCCCAGCATTTT. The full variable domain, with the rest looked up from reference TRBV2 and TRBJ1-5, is EPEVTQTPSHQVTQMGQEVILRCVPISNHLYFYWYRQILGQKVEFLVSFYNNEISEKSEIFDDQFSVERPDGSNFTLKIRSTKLEDSAMYFCASSDGTGTHQPQHFGDGTRLSIL.